This paragraph reports one T cell receptor (beta chain). Its antigen is as yet unknown. These data come from a study of T-cell memory formation after mild COVID-19. General study points: There were some responding clones in pre-infection memory, which suggested that cross-reactive memory had joined.

The CDR3 is made up of 15 amino acids. CDR1 and CDR2 from the germline V gene are SGDLS and YYNGEE. With 0 bases removed from V and 0 bases from J, the gap between germline ends came to 7 bases. After 5'RACE with constant-segment primers, TCR alpha and TCR beta cDNA libraries carrying sample barcodes and UMIs were obtained. MiXCR, applied by TCRdb to the 5' RACE reads, yields one record per CDR3 protein. The sample carries some 45,000 distinct CDR3 sequences, roughly 27% recorded once. The clonotype was recovered from a man aged 18 to 29 who had mild COVID-19 (a few samples of this study predate the infection). Cell type and time point are not known. The gene calls are TRBV9 and TRBJ2-1; perhaps TRBD1 as D (6 bases). Sequencing was done on a sample of PBMCs or a T cell subset sorted from them (not recorded which). CDR3 region: CASSVEGVSYNEQFF. The DNA for the CDR3 is TGTGCCAGCAGCGTAGAGGGGGTCTCCTACAATGAGCAGTTCTTC. The full variable domain, in which reference TRBV9 and TRBJ2-1 provide the parts outside the CDR3, is DSGVTQTPKHLITATGQRVTLRCSPRSGDLSVYWYQQSLDQGLQFLIQYYNGEERAKGNILERFSAQQFPDLHSELNLSSLELGDSALYFCASSVEGVSYNEQFFGPGTRLTVL.